These 7 T cell receptor beta chains share one sample of origin, sequenced in a study of OX40 agonist ivuxolimab in advanced cancers. Profiling relied on immunoSEQ multiplex PCR, and the TCRdb table lists in-frame clones only, not all of them. The sample lists about 73,000 clones; 85% to 90% were seen once. Material: CD4+ or CD8+ T cells sorted from blood, obtained in a trial of the OX40 agonist ivuxolimab. The receptors originated from an adult with an advanced solid tumor such as melanoma, head and neck, liver or kidney cancer.

This chain joins TRBV11-1 and TRBJ1-3, with D tentatively TRBD1 (5 bases). V was pared by 5 bases and J by 0 bases, with 11 bases between. CDR3 length: 15 residues. Germline CDR1 and CDR2: SGHAT and FQDESV (reference sequence). For the CDR3, the DNA is TGTGCCAGCAGCACTGGGACGGCCTCTGGAAACACCATATATTTT. Its protein is CASSTGTASGNTIYF.

The gene calls are TRBV19 and TRBJ1-1; D possibly corresponds to TRBD1 (6 bases). V gave up 3 bases and J gave up 6 bases, with 14 bases separating them. Germline assignment: CDR1 LNHDA and CDR2 SQIVND (reference sequence). The CDR3 runs to 14 residues. The CDR3 DNA sequence: TGTGCCAGTAGTATCGACGGGGGCGCGGCTGAAGCTTTCTTT. Translating gives CASSIDGGAAEAFF.

The CDR3 DNA sequence: TGTGCCAGCAGCCGCGGGACAGGGGGCGGCGGGGAGCTGTTTTTT. Translation gives CASSRGTGGGGELFF. This rearrangement joins TRBV14 to TRBJ2-2; 12 nucleotides line up with TRBD1. Germline values: CDR1 SGHDN, CDR2 FVKESK. There are 15 residues in the CDR3. With 4 bases clipped from V and 7 bases from J, the junction kept 4 bases outside the gene matches.

V usage is TRBV29-1 and J usage is TRBJ1-2, with a weak D call TRBD1 (6 bases). The germline V gene encodes CDR1 SQVTM and CDR2 ANQGSEA. The CDR3 length is 12 residues. V lost 6 bases and J 6 bases, leaving 14 bases between the germline ends. CDR3 sequence (DNA): TGCAGCGTCTCCCTAAGGGGGGATGGCTACACCTTC. It translates to CSVSLRGDGYTF.

The rearrangement uses TRBV7-3 and TRBJ2-3; unclear D gene. V lost 5 bases, J lost 1 base, and 13 bases lay in between. The length of the CDR3 is 15 residues. CDR1 and CDR2 (germline): SGHTA, FQGTGA. The CDR3 protein is CASSPVGLGTDTQYF. The CDR3 DNA reads as TGTGCCAGCAGCCCCGTTGGGCTAGGCACAGATACGCAGTATTTT.

This chain links TRBV5-1 with TRBJ2-5; no clear D. The germline V gene encodes CDR1 SGHRS and CDR2 YFSETQ. The V end lost 4 bases, the J end lost 2 bases, and 6 bases lay between the germline ends. There are 12 residues in the CDR3. In DNA form, the CDR3 reads TGCGCCAGCAGCCCTCTACAAGAGACCCAGTACTTC. Protein product: CASSPLQETQYF.

In this sample, this clone turned up a few times. The CDR3 spells CASSVEREQYF. CDR3 coding DNA: TGCGCCAGCAGTGTCGAGAGGGAGCAGTACTTC. V and J are TRBV10-2 and TRBJ2-7; no clear D. The CDR3 length is 11 residues. Germline loops: CDR1 WSHSY, CDR2 SAAADI. Trimming pared 4 bases from V and 7 bases from J, leaving 8 bases between.